This TCR beta chain was captured in a study of cytomegalovirus exposure and HLA in healthy donors. PCR primers comprised 60 Vbeta and 13 Jbeta primers. Sequencing used immunoSEQ multiplex PCR; TCRdb keeps in-frame clones, though not all of them. In the table there are around 130,000 clones, 84% of which are singletons. The clonotype was recovered from a woman aged 18-29 years in good health and CMV-seropositive. Specimen: PBMCs.

CDR3 amino acids: CASSERTGQETQYF. In DNA, the CDR3 is TGTGCCAGCAGTGAGAGGACAGGGCAAGAGACCCAGTACTTC. The chain joins TRBV6-1 to TRBJ2-5; 8 bases match TRBD1. With 3 bases clipped from V and 2 bases from J, the junction kept 2 bases outside the gene matches. Germline V lookup: CDR1 MNHNS, CDR2 SASEGT. This CDR3 has 14 residues.